The next 10 T cell receptor beta chains were all read from a single sample in a study of OX40 agonist ivuxolimab in advanced cancers. The data were produced by immunoSEQ multiplex PCR, yet TCRdb's version contains in-frame clones alone and is incomplete. The sample yields about 55,000 clones, 80% seen once. Sequencing was performed on CD4+ or CD8+ T cells sorted from blood, taken in a trial of the OX40 agonist ivuxolimab. These receptors all come from an adult with an advanced solid tumor such as melanoma, head and neck, liver or kidney cancer.

The chain couples TRBV28 to TRBJ1-1; weak D call: TRBD1 (5 bases). The CDR3 spans 15 residues. Trimming cost V 7 bases and J 5 bases, with 20 bases left between them. Germline lookup yields CDR1 MDHEN and CDR2 SYDVKM. The CDR3 loop reads CASTAPQNGGTEAFF. For the CDR3, the DNA is TGTGCCAGCACCGCACCTCAAAACGGGGGAACTGAAGCTTTCTTT.

The chain combines TRBV6-4 with TRBJ1-1; no firm D call. Germline V lookup: CDR1 MRHNA, CDR2 SNTAGT. The V end lost 0 bases, the J end lost 0 bases, and 17 bases lay between the germline ends. The CDR3 is 18 residues long. The CDR3, as DNA: TGTGCCAGCAGTGACTCGAAGGCCCTCGGAGCGGTGAACACTGAAGCTTTCTTT. Translating gives CASSDSKALGAVNTEAFF.

The chain carries TRBV28 and TRBJ2-5, with 8 nucleotides matching TRBD2. Trimming removed 8 bases from V and 4 bases from J; junction bases left unmatched: 9. This CDR3 region has 14 residues. CDR1 is MDHEN and CDR2 is SYDVKM in the germline V gene. The CDR3 is CASLSGSVGETQYF. The CDR3 DNA reads as TGTGCCAGCCTAAGCGGGAGTGTTGGAGAGACCCAGTACTTC.

This clone was observed a handful of times. The J gene is TRBJ1-1, the V gene TRBV30; TRBD1 matches at 7 bases. The length of the CDR3 is 12 residues. Trimming at V came to 3 bases and at J to 11 bases, leaving 9 bases not matched to a gene. Germline values: CDR1 GTSNPN, CDR2 SVGIG (reference sequence). This CDR3 reads CAWSQGVLRAFF. The CDR3 DNA reads as TGTGCCTGGAGCCAGGGGGTTTTGCGGGCTTTCTTT.

The rearrangement links TRBV2 to TRBJ2-1, with TRBD2 identical over 10 bases. Germline trimming cut 6 bases from V and 5 bases from J; bases unmatched to any gene: 7. CDR3 length: 15 amino acids. CDR1 is SNHLY and CDR2 is FYNNEI in the germline V gene. The CDR3 loop reads CASRLLAGSHNEQFF. CDR3 coding DNA: TGTGCCAGCAGACTACTAGCGGGGTCCCACAATGAGCAGTTCTTC.

This chain joins TRBV6-1 and TRBJ2-1; TRBD2 agrees at 7 bases. The CDR3 runs to 14 residues. The ends lost 7 bases at V and 7 bases at J; junction bases unmatched: 10. Germline assignment: CDR1 MNHNS and CDR2 SASEGT. This chain's CDR3 is CASNHRQRGNEQFF. The CDR3 coding sequence is TGTGCCAGCAATCATAGACAGCGGGGAAATGAGCAGTTCTTC.

The V gene is TRBV27, the J gene TRBJ2-1, with D uncertain. The CDR3 is made up of 15 amino acids. CDR1 MNHEY and CDR2 SMNVEV come from the germline V gene (reference sequence). Deletions cut 6 bases from V and 5 bases from J, with 17 bases between. CDR3 residues: CASSPSPVGNNEQFF. The CDR3 nucleotides are TGTGCCAGCAGCCCTTCGCCCGTAGGGAACAATGAGCAGTTCTTC.

The chain links TRBV19 to TRBJ1-5; no definite D call. V shed 3 bases and J shed 0 bases, with 21 bases lying between them. The CDR3 is 19 amino acids. From germline, CDR1 is LNHDA and CDR2 SQIVND (reference sequence). The CDR3 here is CASSILLGAGGYSNQPQHF. The CDR3 DNA follows: TGTGCCAGTAGTATCCTCCTAGGCGCGGGAGGATATAGCAATCAGCCCCAGCATTTT.

In this sample, this clone turned up a few times. The chain has TRBV6-5 and TRBJ2-1; a possible D gene is TRBD2 (6 bases). Germline CDR1 MNHEY, CDR2 SVGAGI. Trimming shortened V by 6 bases and J by 6 bases, and 15 bases separated the two germline ends. The CDR3 runs 14 residues. CDR3 coding DNA: TGTGCCAGCAGCCCGGACTACCTAGGCAATGAGCAGTTCTTC. It yields the protein CASSPDYLGNEQFF.

This clone has only a few counts. The rearrangement links TRBV12-5 to TRBJ1-1; D not resolved. V lost 4 bases and J lost 2, with 29 bases in between. The CDR3 has 20 residues. The germline CDR1 and CDR2 sequences are LGHNT and FRNRAP. CDR3: CASGSLWTLGEKKGNTEAFF. In nucleotides, the CDR3 is TGTGCTAGTGGTTCCCTTTGGACCCTTGGAGAGAAAAAGGGAAACACTGAAGCTTTCTTT.